One TCR beta chain is described in this entry. The clone's antigen remains unknown. No base-level quality is on record; no much larger clone is a single base apart. Synthetic TCR analog templates were spiked into each PCR to estimate absolute template abundance from read counts. The immunoSEQ assay was used to amplify TCRbeta CDR3 regions from genomic DNA with bias-controlled V and J gene primers. Sequencing of rearranged TCRbeta segments was performed at approximately 20X coverage. In the paper's pipeline: Sequencing errors were corrected by clustering, and CDR3s were annotated against IMGT so that V, D and J genes could be assigned. Out-of-frame and stop-codon sequences were excluded, and only productive TCRbeta rearrangements were used in downstream analyses. Clonality was calculated as one minus the Shannon entropy normalized by the log of the number of unique productive sequences. Fisher's exact test with Benjamini-Hochberg correction, using a cutoff of adjusted p below 0.01, was how clones that differed between time points or between blood and tumor were identified. Here the immuneACCESS table is served through TCRdb, limited to in-frame sequences with V and J called. Missing clones are a known gap in these copies; in checked studies unresolved V genes cover under half, and the rest lacks a known reason. That table is the source of V, J and clone size, and D and trimming were worked out from the DNA. The sample table shows about 130,000 clones, and 86% are seen once. The ten largest clones represent 2% to 2.5% of the sample.

The time point label for this specimen denotes: peripheral blood 6 weeks after treatment start. A total of around 30 patients with locally advanced or metastatic urothelial carcinoma, treated at Memorial Sloan Kettering on a trial protocol, made up the cohort. Peripheral blood mononuclear cells were collected pretreatment and during treatment, at between 1 and 8 total time points per patient. The Qiagen DNeasy Blood extraction kit was used to purify genomic DNA from total PBMCs and tumor samples. PBMCs were collected pretreatment and during treatment and were isolated and stored as previously described. This sample was taken from a study of PD-L1 blockade in urothelial cancer (TCRdb year 2017). About the full investigation: Every patient began therapy in about 2014 and was given atezolizumab 1,200 mg intravenously every 3 weeks. About 90% of the 29 patients were males with bladder-origin urothelial cancer, and about 65% of the roughly 30 reported a prior smoking history. An ECOG performance status of 0 or 1 was recorded for the patients, and 0 to 3 prior chemotherapy regimens had been received by the patients. Blood samples were analyzed 3 weeks after the start of treatment (second dose) and 6 weeks after the start of treatment. Blood samples yielded a median of roughly 140,000 T cells and more than 75,000 unique TCRs, with median clonality about 0.08. The study was an exploratory multi-omic analysis of somatic, immune and clinical correlates of response to PD-L1 blockade with atezolizumab in urothelial cancer. Pretreatment tumor samples, along with matched peripheral blood serially collected before and after atezolizumab treatment, were subjected to TCR sequencing. Durable clinical benefit meant progression-free survival longer than 6 months, and TCR features were also tested against progression-free and overall survival. In the same patients, whole exome sequencing and RNA sequencing of pretreatment tumors were performed in addition to TCR sequencing. About 10 patients achieved durable clinical benefit and 20 did not. Pretreatment blood TCR-seq was available for under 35 patients, at least one posttreatment blood collection was obtained for 25 or so patients, and tumor TCR-seq was available for 25 or so patients. Study-wide conclusions, independent of this receptor: A pretreatment peripheral blood TCR clonality below the median was linked to improved progression-free and overall survival. Because the sample size was small (n ≈ 27) and many exploratory analyses were performed, the results are intended to be hypothesis-generating. Greater expansion of tumor-associated TCR clones in peripheral blood 3 weeks after the start of treatment was observed in patients with durable benefit (n ≈ 24, p = 0.022).

Sequencing used PBMCs, obtained around atezolizumab (anti-PD-L1) treatment. This clonotype originated in a man over 45 with urothelial cancer.

Here the CDR3 is given as CASSLSPDRTYEQYF. The sequenced DNA is TGTGCCAGCAGCTTATCCCCGGACAGGACCTACGAGCAGTACTTC. The sequence joins TRBV11-2 to TRBJ2-7; 7 central nucleotides agree with TRBD1. Trimming takes 2 bases off V and 2 bases off J; junction bases not matched to a gene: 6. The germline V gene sets CDR1 to SGHAT and CDR2 to FQNNGV. The CDR3, from cysteine to phenylalanine, totals 15 residues. Only CDR3 DNA remains: 45 bases, in frame from the first base.